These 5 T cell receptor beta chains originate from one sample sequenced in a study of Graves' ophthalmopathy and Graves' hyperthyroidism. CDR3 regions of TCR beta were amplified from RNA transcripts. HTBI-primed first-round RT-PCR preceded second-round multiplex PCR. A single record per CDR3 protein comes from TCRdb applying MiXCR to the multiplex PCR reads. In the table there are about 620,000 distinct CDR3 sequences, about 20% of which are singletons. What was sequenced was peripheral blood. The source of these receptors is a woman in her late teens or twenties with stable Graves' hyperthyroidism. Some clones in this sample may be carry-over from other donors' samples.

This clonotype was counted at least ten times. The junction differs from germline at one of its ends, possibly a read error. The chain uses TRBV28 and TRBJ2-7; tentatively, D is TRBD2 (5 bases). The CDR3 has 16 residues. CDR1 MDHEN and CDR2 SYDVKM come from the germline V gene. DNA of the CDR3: TGTGCCAGCAGTTTAATCGTAACAGCCGGAGGCCTACTCAAGGACTTC. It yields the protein CASSLIVTAGGLLKDF.

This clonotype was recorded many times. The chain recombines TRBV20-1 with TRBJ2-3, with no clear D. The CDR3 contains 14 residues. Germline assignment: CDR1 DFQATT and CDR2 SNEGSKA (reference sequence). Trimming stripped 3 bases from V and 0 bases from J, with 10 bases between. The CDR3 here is CSASALLSTDTQYF. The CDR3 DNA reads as TGCAGTGCTAGTGCCTTGTTGAGCACAGATACGCAGTATTTT.

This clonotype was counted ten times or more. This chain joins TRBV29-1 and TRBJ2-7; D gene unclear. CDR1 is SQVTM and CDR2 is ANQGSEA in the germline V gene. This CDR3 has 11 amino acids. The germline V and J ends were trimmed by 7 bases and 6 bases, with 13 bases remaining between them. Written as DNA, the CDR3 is TGCAGCGGCGGCCAGGAAAGCGAGCAGTACTTC. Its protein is CSGGQESEQYF.

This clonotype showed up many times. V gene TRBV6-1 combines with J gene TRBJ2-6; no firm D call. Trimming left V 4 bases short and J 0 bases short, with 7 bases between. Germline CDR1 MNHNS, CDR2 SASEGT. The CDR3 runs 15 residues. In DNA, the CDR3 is TGTGCCAGCAGTGGACAAGCCTCTGGGGCCAACGTCCTGACTTTC. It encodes CASSGQASGANVLTF.

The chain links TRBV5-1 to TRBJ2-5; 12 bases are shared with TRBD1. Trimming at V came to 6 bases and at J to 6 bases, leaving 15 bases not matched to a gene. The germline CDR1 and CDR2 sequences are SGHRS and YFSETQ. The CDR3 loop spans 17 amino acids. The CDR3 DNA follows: TGCGCCAGCACCTACCGTGGGGGACAGGGGGCGTGGAAGACCCAGTACTTC. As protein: CASTYRGGQGAWKTQYF.